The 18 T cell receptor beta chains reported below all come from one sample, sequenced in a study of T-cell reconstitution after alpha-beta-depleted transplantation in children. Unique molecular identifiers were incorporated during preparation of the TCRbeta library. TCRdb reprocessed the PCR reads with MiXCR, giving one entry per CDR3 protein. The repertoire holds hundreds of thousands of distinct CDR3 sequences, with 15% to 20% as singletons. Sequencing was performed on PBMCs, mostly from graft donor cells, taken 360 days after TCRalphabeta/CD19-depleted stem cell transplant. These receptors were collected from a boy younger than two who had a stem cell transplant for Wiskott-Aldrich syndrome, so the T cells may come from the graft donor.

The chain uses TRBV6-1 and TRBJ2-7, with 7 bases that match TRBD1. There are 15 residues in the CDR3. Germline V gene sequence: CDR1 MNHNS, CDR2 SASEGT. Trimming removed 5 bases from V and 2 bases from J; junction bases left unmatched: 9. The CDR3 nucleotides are TGTGCCAGCAGTCCCCATCGGGACAGCGCCTACGAGCAGTACGTC. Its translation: CASSPHRDSAYEQYV.

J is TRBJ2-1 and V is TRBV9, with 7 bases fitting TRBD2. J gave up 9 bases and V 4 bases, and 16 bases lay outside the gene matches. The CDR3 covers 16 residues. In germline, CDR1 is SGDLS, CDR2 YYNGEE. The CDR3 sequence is CASSPREVGRRSEQFF. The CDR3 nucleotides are TGTGCCAGCAGCCCTCGGGAGGTGGGGCGTAGGAGTGAGCAGTTCTTC.

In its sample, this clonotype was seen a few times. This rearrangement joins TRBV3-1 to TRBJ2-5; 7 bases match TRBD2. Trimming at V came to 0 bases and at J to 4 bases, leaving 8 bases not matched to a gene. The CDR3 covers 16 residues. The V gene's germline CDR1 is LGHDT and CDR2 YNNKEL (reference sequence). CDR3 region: CASSQDRGGAIETQYF. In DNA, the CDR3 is TGTGCCAGCAGCCAAGATAGGGGAGGGGCGATAGAGACCCAGTACTTC.

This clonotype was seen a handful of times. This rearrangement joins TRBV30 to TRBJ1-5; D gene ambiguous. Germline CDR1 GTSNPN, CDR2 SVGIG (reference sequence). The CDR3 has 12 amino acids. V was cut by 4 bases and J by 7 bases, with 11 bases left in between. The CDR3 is CAWNRGGQPQHF. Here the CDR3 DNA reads TGTGCCTGGAACCGGGGTGGGCAGCCCCAGCATTTT.

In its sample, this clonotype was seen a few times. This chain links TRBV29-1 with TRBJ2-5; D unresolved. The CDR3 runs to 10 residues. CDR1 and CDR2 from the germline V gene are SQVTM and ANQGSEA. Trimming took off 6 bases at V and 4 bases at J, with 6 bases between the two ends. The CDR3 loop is CSVAIETQYF. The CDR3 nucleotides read TGCAGCGTCGCAATAGAGACCCAGTACTTC.

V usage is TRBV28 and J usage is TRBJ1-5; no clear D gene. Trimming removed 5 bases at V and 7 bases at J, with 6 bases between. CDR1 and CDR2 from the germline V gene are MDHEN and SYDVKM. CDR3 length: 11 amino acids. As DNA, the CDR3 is TGTGCCAGCAGTGCCCAGCAGCCCCAGCATTTT. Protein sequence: CASSAQQPQHF.

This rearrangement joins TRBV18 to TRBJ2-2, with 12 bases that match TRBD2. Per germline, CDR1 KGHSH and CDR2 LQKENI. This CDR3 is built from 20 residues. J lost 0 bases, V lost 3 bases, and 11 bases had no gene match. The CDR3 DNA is TGTGCCAGCTCACCCCCGGGACTAGCGGGTGGAAGGCCGAACACCGGGGAGCTGTTTTTT. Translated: CASSPPGLAGGRPNTGELFF.

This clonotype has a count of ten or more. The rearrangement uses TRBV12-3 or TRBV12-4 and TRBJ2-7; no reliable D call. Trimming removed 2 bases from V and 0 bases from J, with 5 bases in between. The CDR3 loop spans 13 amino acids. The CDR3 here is CASSLWGSYEQYF. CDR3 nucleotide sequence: TGTGCCAGCAGTTTATGGGGCTCCTACGAGCAGTACTTC.

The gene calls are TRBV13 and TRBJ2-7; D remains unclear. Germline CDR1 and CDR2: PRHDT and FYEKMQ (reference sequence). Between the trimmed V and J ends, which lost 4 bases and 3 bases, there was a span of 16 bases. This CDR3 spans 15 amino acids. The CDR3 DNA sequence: TGTGCCAGCAGCTCCATGCGAAATCCCTACTACGAGCAGTACTTC. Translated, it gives CASSSMRNPYYEQYF.

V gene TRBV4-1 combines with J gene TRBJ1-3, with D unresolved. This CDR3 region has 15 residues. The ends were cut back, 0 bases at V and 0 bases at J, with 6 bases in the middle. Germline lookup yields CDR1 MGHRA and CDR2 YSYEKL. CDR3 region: CASSQDWDSGNTIYF. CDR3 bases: TGCGCCAGCAGCCAAGACTGGGACTCTGGAAACACCATATATTTT.

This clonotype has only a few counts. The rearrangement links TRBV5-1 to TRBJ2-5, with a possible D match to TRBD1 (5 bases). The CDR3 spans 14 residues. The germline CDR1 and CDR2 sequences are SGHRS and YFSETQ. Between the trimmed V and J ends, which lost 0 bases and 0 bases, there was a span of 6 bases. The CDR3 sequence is CASSLGTNQETQYF. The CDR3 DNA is TGCGCCAGCAGCTTGGGGACAAACCAAGAGACCCAGTACTTC.

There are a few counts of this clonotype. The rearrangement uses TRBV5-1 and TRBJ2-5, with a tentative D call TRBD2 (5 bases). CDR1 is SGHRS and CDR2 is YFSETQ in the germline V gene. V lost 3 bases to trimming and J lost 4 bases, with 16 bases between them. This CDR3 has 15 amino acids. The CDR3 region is CASSYSGTRAETQYF. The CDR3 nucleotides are TGCGCCAGCAGCTATTCCGGCACGCGGGCAGAGACCCAGTACTTC.

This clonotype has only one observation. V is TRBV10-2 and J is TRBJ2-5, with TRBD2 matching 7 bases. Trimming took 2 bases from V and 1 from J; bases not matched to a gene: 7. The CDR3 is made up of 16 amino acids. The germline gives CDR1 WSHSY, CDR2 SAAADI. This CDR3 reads CASSEKPREFQETQYF. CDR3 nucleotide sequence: TGCGCCAGCAGTGAGAAGCCGCGGGAGTTCCAAGAGACCCAGTACTTC.

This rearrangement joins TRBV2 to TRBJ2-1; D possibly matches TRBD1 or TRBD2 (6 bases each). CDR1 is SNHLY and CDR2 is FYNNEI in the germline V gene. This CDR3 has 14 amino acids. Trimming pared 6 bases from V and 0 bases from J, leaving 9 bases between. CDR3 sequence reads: CASRGGISYNEQFF. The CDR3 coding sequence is TGTGCCAGCAGAGGGGGGATCTCCTACAATGAGCAGTTCTTC.

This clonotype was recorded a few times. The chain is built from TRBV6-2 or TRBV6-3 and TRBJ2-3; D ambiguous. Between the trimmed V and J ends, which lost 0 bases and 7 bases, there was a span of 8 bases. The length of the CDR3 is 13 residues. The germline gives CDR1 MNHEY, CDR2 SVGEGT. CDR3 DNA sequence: TGTGCCAGCAGTTACTCAGGGTCGCATACGCAGTATTTT. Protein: CASSYSGSHTQYF.

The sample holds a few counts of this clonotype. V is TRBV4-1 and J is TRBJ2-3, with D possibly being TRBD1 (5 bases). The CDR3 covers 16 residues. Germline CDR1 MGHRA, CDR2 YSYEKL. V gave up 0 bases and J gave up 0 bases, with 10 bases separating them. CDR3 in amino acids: CASSQDLRQSTDTQYF. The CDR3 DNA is TGCGCCAGCAGCCAAGATCTTCGACAGAGCACAGATACGCAGTATTTT.

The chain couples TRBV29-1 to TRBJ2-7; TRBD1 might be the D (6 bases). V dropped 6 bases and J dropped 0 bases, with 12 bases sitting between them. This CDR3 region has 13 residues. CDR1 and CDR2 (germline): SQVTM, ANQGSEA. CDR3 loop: CSVKGGSSYEQYF. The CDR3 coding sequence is TGCAGCGTGAAAGGGGGAAGCTCCTACGAGCAGTACTTC.

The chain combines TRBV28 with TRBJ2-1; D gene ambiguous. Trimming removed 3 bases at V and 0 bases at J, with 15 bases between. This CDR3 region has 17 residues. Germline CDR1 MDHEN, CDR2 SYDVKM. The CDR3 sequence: CASSLPTGVSSYNEQFF. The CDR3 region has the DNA TGTGCCAGCAGTTTGCCGACGGGTGTAAGCTCCTACAATGAGCAGTTCTTC.